This TCR beta chain is drawn from a study of cytomegalovirus exposure and HLA in healthy donors. General study results and limits: A later look showed TCR association rates differing by HLA locus, highest for DRB1 and lowest for HLA-C. Some V segments, TRBV6-2 and TRBV6-3 among them, were indistinguishable and were therefore excluded.

Researchers ran the PCR with 60 Vbeta and 13 Jbeta primers. Sequenced by immunoSEQ multiplex PCR; TCRdb stores in-frame clones only, minus some. The table has about 300,000 clones, 75% to 90% seen once. In germline, CDR1 is MNHEY, CDR2 SMNVEV (reference sequence). CDR3 size: 17 residues. Germline trimming cut 4 bases from V and 1 base from J; bases unmatched to any gene: 8. For this clone: The antigen is not known.

Sample: PBMCs. This clonotype originated in a middle-aged man in good health and CMV-seropositive. The chain couples TRBV27 to TRBJ1-1; the match to TRBD1 covers 11 bases. CDR3 in amino acids: CASSSLGQGAENTEAFF. CDR3 nucleotide sequence: TGTGCCAGCAGTTCCTTAGGACAGGGGGCAGAGAACACTGAAGCTTTCTTT.